This T cell receptor beta chain was identified during a study of T cell repertoires in cytomegalovirus infection. Whole-study context: Evidence of both CMV infection and a matching HLA type came from public TCR beta signatures.

CDR3 length: 19 amino acids. CDR1 and CDR2 (germline): SGHRS, YFSETQ. With 4 bases removed from V and 0 bases from J, the gap between germline ends came to 22 bases. TCRdb recomputed calls from the reads with MiXCR, one row per CDR3 protein. The data contain 630,000 or so distinct CDR3 sequences, 20% to 25% of them singletons. The chain employs TRBV5-1 and TRBJ2-2, with D possibly matching TRBD1 (6 bases). This clonotype was obtained from a human donor in good health (CMV status not recorded). Some clones in this sample may be carry-over from other donors' samples. Specimen: CD8+ T cells from PBMCs. CDR3 in amino acids: CASSPRLGQEFANTGELFF. CDR3 coding DNA: TGCGCCAGCAGCCCCCGATTGGGACAAGAATTCGCGAACACCGGGGAGCTGTTTTTT.